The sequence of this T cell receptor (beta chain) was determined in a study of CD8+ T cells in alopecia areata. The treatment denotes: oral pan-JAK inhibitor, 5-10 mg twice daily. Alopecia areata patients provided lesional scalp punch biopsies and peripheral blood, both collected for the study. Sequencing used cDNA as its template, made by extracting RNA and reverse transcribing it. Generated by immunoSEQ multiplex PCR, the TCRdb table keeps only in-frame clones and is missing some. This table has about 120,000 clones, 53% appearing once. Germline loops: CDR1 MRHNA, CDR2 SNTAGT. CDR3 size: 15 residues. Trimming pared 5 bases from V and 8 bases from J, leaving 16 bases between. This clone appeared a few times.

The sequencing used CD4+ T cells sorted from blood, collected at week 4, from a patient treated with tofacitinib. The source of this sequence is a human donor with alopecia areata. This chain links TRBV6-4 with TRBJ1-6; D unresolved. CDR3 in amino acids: CASSPQVLEDSPLHF. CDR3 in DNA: TGTGCCAGCAGTCCCCAGGTTCTCGAGGATTCACCCCTCCACTTT.